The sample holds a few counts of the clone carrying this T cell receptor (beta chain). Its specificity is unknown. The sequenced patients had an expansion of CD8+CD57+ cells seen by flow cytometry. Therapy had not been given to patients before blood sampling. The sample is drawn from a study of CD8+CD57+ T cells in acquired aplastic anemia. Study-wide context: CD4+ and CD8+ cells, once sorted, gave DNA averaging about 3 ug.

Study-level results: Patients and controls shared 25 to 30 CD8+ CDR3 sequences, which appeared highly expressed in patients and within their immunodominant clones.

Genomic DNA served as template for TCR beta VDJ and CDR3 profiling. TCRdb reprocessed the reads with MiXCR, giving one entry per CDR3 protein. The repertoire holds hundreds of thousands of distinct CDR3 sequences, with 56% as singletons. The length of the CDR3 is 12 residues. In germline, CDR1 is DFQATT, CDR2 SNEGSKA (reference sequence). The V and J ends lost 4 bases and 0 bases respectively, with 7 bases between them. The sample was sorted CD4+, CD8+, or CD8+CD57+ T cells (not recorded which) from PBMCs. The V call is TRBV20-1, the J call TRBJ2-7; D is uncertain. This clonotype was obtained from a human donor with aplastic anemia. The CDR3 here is CSAMRSSYEQYF. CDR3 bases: TGCAGTGCTATGAGGAGCTCCTACGAGCAGTACTTC.